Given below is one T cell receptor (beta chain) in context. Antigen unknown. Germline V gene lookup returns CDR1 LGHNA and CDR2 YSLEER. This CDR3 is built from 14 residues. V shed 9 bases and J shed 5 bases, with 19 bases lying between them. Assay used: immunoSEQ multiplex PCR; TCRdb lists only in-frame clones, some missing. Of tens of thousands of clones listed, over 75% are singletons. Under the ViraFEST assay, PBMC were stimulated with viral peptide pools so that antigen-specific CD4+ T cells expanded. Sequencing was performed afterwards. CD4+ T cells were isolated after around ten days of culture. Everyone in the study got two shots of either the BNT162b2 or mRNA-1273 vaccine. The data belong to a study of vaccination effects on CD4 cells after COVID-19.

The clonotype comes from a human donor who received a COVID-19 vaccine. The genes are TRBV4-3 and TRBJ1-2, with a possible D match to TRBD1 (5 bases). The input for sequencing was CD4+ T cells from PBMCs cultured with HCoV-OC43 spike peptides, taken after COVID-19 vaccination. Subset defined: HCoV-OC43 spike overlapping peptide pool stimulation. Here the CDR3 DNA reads TGCGCCAGTGCCCGGGACGGCTCCTATTATGGCTACACCTTC. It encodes CASARDGSYYGYTF.